This T cell receptor (beta chain) was recovered during a study of CD8+ T cells in alopecia areata. For the study at large: Tofacitinib was taken orally by treated patients, and the dose was 5 to 10 mg twice daily.

Sequencing relied on a cDNA template that was reverse transcribed from extracted RNA. The table came from immunoSEQ multiplex PCR; TCRdb's copy has only in-frame clones and leaves some out. The sample shows 100,000 to 150,000 clones, around 60% of them seen only once. In the case of this clone: As yet, its antigen is unknown.

General observations from the study: Normal skin's resident alphabeta T cells are sequenced alongside lesional scalp T cells. Higher clonality than in normal scalp was seen in lesional scalp, especially alopecia totalis/universalis.

This clonotype was sampled from a human donor with alopecia areata. Here the sequenced sample was CD4+ T cells sorted from blood, taken at week 0.

CDR3 region: CASSERAGKETQYF. The CDR3 bases are TGTGCCAGCAGTGAGAGGGCAGGGAAAGAGACCCAGTACTTC. The chain has TRBV2 and TRBJ2-5; D is perhaps TRBD1 or TRBD2 (5 bases each). Germline V gene data show CDR1 as SNHLY and CDR2 as FYNNEI. CDR3 length equals 14 residues. The V and J ends lost 3 bases and 3 bases respectively, with 11 bases between them.